A selection of T cell receptor beta chains follows, all from one sample in a study of shared T cell receptors in the human thymus. The repertoire was sequenced with immunoSEQ multiplex PCR; TCRdb's copy has only in-frame clones and lacks some. This table holds around 340,000 clones, around 95% found once. Input material: thymocytes. These receptors all stem from a human donor. Both conserved end residues are part of each CDR3. D genes are given only for firm matches. Clone size, where shown, is once, few, many, or a class for clones that have expanded.

v_call	j_call	clone_size	d_call	cdr3_aa	cdr3_nt
TRBV28	TRBJ1-3	NA	NA	CASSLLSGNTIYF	TGTGCCAGCAGTTTATTATCTGGAAACACCATATATTTT
TRBV6-6	TRBJ1-1	once	NA	CASNRRGREKNTEAFF	TGTGCCAGCAACCGAAGGGGCAGGGAGAAGAACACTGAAGCTTTCTTT
TRBV18	TRBJ2-1	NA	NA	CASSPSRGEADRFF	TGTGCCAGCTCACCATCGCGAGGGGAAGCGGATCGGTTCTTC
TRBV6-5	TRBJ1-1	NA	NA	CASSYSFQATDTEAFF	TGTGCCAGCAGTTACTCGTTCCAGGCTACCGACACTGAAGCTTTCTTT
TRBV19	TRBJ2-7	NA	TRBD2	CASSRRASGRTRGYEQYF	TGTGCCAGTAGTCGTAGAGCTAGCGGGAGGACACGGGGATACGAGCAGTACTTC
TRBV14	TRBJ2-7	NA	NA	CASSQDFGAPLEQYF	TGTGCCAGCAGCCAAGATTTTGGGGCCCCTCTCGAGCAGTACTTC
TRBV5-4	TRBJ1-2	NA	NA	CASSLERVAGYTF	TGTGCCAGCAGCTTGGAGAGGGTGGCTGGCTACACCTTC
TRBV4-2	TRBJ2-7	NA	TRBD2	CASSRGELAGGSTQQYF	TGTGCCAGCAGCAGAGGGGAACTAGCGGGAGGTTCTACGCAGCAGTACTTC
TRBV28	TRBJ1-4	NA	TRBD1	CASSRTGRGKLFF	TGTGCCAGCAGTCGGACAGGACGGGGAAAACTGTTTTTT
TRBV28	TRBJ2-4	NA	NA	CASRYTGRLSIQYF	TGTGCCAGCAGATACACAGGTCGCCTTTCCATTCAGTACTTC
TRBV5-6	TRBJ2-2	NA	TRBD2	CASSLTSGRGELFF	TGTGCCAGCAGCTTGACTAGCGGGAGGGGGGAGCTGTTTTTT
TRBV28	TRBJ1-4	NA	NA	CASSSTENEKLFF	TGTGCCAGCAGTTCGACAGAGAATGAAAAACTGTTTTTT
TRBV28	TRBJ2-7	NA	NA	CASRQNPRVQYF	TGTGCCAGCAGACAAAACCCCCGGGTACAGTACTTC
TRBV19	TRBJ2-2	once	NA	CASSGGTPGPREAGELFF	TGTGCCAGTAGTGGGGGCACCCCGGGACCTAGGGAGGCCGGGGAGCTGTTTTTT
TRBV7-6	TRBJ2-4	NA	NA	CASSLDRSGPGNIQYF	TGTGCCAGCAGCTTAGACCGAAGCGGACCTGGAAACATTCAGTACTTC
TRBV19	TRBJ2-7	NA	NA	CASSIEYWGHEQYF	TGTGCCAGTAGTATAGAATACTGGGGCCACGAGCAGTACTTC
TRBV14	TRBJ2-7	NA	TRBD1	CASSCRDRASHEQYF	TGTGCCAGCAGCTGCCGGGACAGGGCTTCCCACGAGCAGTACTTC